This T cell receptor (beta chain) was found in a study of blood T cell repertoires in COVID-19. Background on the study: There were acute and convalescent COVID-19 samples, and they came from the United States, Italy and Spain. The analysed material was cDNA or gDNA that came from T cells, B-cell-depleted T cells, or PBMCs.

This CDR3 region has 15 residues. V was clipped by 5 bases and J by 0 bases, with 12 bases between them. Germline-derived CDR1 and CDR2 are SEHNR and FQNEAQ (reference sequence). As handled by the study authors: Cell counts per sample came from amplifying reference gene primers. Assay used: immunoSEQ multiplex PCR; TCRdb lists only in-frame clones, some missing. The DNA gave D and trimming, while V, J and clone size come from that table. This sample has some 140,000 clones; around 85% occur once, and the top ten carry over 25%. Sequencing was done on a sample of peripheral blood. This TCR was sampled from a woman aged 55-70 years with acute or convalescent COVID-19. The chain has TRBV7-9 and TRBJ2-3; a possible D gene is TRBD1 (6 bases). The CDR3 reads CASSRQALSTDTQYF. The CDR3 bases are TGTGCCAGCAGCCGACAGGCCCTTAGCACAGATACGCAGTATTTT.